What follows is one T cell receptor beta chain and its context. Through Arm-PCR of CDR3 regions and iRepertoire HTBI primers, TCR beta libraries were built. TCRdb independently ran MiXCR on the multiplex PCR reads; one entry per CDR3 protein. The sample gives approximately 460,000 distinct CDR3 sequences, about 16% of which show up once; about 10% is in the top ten. The CDR3 runs 20 residues. The J segment lost 6 bases and the V segment lost 5 bases, leaving 18 bases of the junction unmatched. CDR1 and CDR2 from the germline V gene are SGHRS and YFSETQ. As to time point: newly diagnosed GD, antithyroid drugs for less than 3 months. Generation of the TCR library employed RNA extracted from PBMCs. These data originate in a study of regulatory T cells in long-lasting Graves disease. A further study also used this sample, focusing on T cells in Graves' hyperthyroidism and ophthalmopathy.

The sequence was collected from a woman under 40 with Graves disease. This material consisted of peripheral blood mononuclear cells (PBMCs), taken at new diagnosis, from a patient treated with antithyroid drugs. The chain links TRBV5-1 to TRBJ2-1, with 15 bases identical to TRBD2. The CDR3 DNA is TGCGCCAGCAGAGGAGGGAGTTCCGGGACTAGCGGGAGGCCCTCCAATGAGCAGTTCTTC. It translates to CASRGGSSGTSGRPSNEQFF.